This TCR beta chain was retrieved from a study of shared T cell receptors in the human thymus. This CDR3 contains 14 residues. From germline, CDR1 is MNHEY and CDR2 SMNVEV (reference sequence). Trimming removed 0 bases from V and 8 bases from J, with 11 bases in between. Using immunoSEQ multiplex PCR, the repertoire was profiled, and TCRdb retains in-frame clones only, with some absent. The data contain 500,000 to 750,000 clones, approximately 88% of them singletons. This sample also belongs to another study, concerning human thymus T cells. Per that paper: Corrective cardiac operations yielded the resected thymus tissue. Usage of V and J genes appeared biased in thymic and blood repertoires. The related literature has documented a marked overlap of thymic repertoires among unrelated individuals.

Sequencing was done on a sample of thymocytes. The sequence came from a boy under three years old with a congenital heart defect. The genes are TRBV27 and TRBJ2-1, with a possible D match to TRBD1 (5 bases). CDR3 residues: CASSLSTVSHEQFF. The CDR3 nucleotides are TGTGCCAGCAGTTTATCGACAGTTAGCCATGAGCAGTTCTTC.